The rows below give T cell receptor beta chains drawn from one sample of a study of control samples from healthy donors and cancer patients. Here immunoSEQ multiplex PCR was the method, and the copy in TCRdb shows in-frame clones only, minus some. The data contain 100,000 to 150,000 clones, more than 85% of them seen just once; the ten biggest clones take up around 1.7%. Source material: blood. The source of these receptors is a man in his late teens or twenties in good health. The CDR3 runs from the conserved cysteine through the conserved F or W. D genes are given only for firm matches.

d_call cdr3_length v_call cdr3_aa
NA 13 TRBV11-2 CASSPRRADEQYF
NA 15 TRBV28 CASSSNPRASYGYTF
TRBD1 20 TRBV6-2/TRBV6-3 CASSPMFGDRAFFPSYEQYF
NA 13 TRBV11-3 CASSLGGTETQYF
NA 13 TRBV10-1 CASSDRPGNTIYF
NA 13 TRBV7-3 CASSPTAPYEQYF
NA 16 TRBV9 CASSVATGFSGNTIYF
NA 15 TRBV9 CASSRDGISGNTIYF
NA 13 TRBV10-3 CAISGSGGNTIYF
NA 16 TRBV7-3 CASSPGGDGMNTEAFF
TRBD2 16 TRBV24-1 CATSDRGLAGTSEQFF
NA 15 TRBV21-1 CASSKRGRCYNEQFF
NA 14 TRBV19 CASSNRARDQPQHF
TRBD1 15 TRBV5-1 CASSEGQGLYNEQFF
NA 13 TRBV18 CASSSKDAHEQYF
TRBD2 14 TRBV19 CASSSGRSYNEQFF
NA 14 TRBV4-3 CASSQLGNTGELFF
TRBD1 15 TRBV28 CATFRGRGLGDTQYF